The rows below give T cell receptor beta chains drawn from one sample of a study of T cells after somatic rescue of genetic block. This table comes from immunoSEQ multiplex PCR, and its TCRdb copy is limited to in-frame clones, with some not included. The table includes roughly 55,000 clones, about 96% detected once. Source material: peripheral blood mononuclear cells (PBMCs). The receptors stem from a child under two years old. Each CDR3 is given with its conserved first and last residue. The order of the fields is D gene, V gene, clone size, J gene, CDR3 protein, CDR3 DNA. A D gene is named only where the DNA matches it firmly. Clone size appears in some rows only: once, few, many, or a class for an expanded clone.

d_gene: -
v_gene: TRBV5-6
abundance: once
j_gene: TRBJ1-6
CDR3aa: CASSRQGRSPLHF
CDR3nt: TGTGCCAGCAGCCGGCAGGGGCGATCACCCCTCCACTTT

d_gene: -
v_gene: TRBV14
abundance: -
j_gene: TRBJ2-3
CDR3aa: CASSQVGSGATQYF
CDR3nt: TGTGCCAGCAGCCAAGTCGGTTCGGGTGCTACGCAGTATTTT

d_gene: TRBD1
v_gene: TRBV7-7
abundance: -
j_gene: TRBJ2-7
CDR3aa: CASSLASGGGYEQYF
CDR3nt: TGTGCCAGCAGCTTAGCGTCAGGGGGCGGGTACGAGCAGTACTTC

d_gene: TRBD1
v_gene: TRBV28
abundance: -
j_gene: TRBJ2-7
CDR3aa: CASSPRTGPNEQYF
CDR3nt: TGTGCCAGCAGTCCCCGGACAGGGCCTAACGAGCAGTACTTC

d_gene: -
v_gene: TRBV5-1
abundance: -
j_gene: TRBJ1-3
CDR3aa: CASSRIGGNTIYF
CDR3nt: TGCGCCAGCAGCAGGATTGGGGGTAACACCATATATTTT

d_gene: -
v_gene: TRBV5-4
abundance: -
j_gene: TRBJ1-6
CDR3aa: CASSRVGARNSPLHF
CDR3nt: TGTGCCAGCAGCCGAGTGGGAGCCCGGAATTCACCCCTCCACTTT

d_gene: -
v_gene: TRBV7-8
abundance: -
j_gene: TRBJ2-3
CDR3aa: CASSRDTDTQYF
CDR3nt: TGTGCCAGCAGCCGGGACACAGATACGCAGTATTTT

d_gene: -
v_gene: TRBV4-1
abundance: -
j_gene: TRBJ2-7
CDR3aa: CASSQFGQTYEQYF
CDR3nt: TGCGCCAGCAGCCAATTCGGACAGACCTACGAGCAGTACTTC

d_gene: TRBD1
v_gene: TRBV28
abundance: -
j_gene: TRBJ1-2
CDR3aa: CASSFPGGLNYGYTF
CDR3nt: TGTGCCAGCAGTTTCCCAGGGGGGCTGAACTATGGCTACACCTTC

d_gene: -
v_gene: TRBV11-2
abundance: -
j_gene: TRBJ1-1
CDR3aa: CASSLQNTEAFF
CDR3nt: TGTGCCAGCAGCTTACAGAACACTGAAGCTTTCTTT

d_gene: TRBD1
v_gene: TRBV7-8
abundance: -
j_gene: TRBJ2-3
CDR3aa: CASSLAIRGRADTQYF
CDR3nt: TGTGCCAGCAGCTTAGCGATCAGGGGGCGCGCAGATACGCAGTATTTT

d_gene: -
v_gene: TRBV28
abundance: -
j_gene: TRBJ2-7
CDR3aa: CASSLRQGSEQYF
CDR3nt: TGTGCCAGCAGTTTACGTCAGGGGAGTGAGCAGTACTTC

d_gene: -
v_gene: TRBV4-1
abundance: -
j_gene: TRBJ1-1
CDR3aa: CASSQETMNTEAFF
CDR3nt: TGCGCCAGCAGCCAAGAAACAATGAACACTGAAGCTTTCTTT

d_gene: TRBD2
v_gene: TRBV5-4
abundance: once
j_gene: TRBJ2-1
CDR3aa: CASSFSGRSDNEQFF
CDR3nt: TGTGCCAGCAGCTTTAGCGGGAGATCAGACAATGAGCAGTTCTTC

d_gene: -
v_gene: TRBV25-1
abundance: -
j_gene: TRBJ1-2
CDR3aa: CASSDRGYTF
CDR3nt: TGTGCCAGCAGTGACAGGGGCTACACCTTC

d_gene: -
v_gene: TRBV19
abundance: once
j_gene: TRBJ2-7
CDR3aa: CASSMGRASYEQYF
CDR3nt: TGTGCCAGTAGTATGGGCAGGGCCTCCTACGAGCAGTACTTC

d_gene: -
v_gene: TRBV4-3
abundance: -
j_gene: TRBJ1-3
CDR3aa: CASSQDRGRSSGNTIYF
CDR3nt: TGCGCCAGCAGCCAAGATAGGGGAAGGAGCTCTGGAAACACCATATATTTT

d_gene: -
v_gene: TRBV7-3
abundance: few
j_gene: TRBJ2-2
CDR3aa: CASRSGNGELFF
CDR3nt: TGTGCCAGCAGATCAGGGAACGGGGAGCTGTTTTTT

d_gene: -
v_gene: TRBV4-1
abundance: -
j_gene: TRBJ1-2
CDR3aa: CASSQIPGWGYTF
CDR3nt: TGCGCCAGCAGCCAAATACCGGGCTGGGGCTACACCTTC

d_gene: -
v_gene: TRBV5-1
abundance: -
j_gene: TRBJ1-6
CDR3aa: CASSLRGSSYNSPLHF
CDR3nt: TGCGCCAGCAGCTTGAGAGGAAGCTCCTATAATTCACCCCTCCACTTT

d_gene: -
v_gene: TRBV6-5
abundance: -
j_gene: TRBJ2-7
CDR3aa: CASSYKGGRLYEQYF
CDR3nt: TGTGCCAGCAGTTATAAAGGTGGGAGACTCTACGAGCAGTACTTC

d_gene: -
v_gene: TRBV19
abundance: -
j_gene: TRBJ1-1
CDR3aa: CASSIEANTEAFF
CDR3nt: TGTGCCAGTAGTATAGAGGCGAACACTGAAGCTTTCTTT

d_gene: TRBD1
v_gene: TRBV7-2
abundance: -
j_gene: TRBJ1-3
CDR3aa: CASSFPGQGSTIYF
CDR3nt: TGTGCCAGCAGCTTTCCGGGACAGGGGAGCACCATATATTTT

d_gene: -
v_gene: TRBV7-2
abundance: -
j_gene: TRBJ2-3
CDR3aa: CASSLLWTDTQYF
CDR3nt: TGTGCCAGCAGCTTACTGTGGACAGATACGCAGTATTTT

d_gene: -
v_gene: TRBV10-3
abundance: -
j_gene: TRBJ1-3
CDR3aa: CAIRDKSGNTIYF
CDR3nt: TGTGCCATCAGGGACAAATCTGGAAACACCATATATTTT

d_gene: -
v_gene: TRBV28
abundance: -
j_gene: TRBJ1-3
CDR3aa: CASRLQGPGNTIYF
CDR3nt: TGTGCCAGCAGACTCCAGGGCCCTGGAAACACCATATATTTT

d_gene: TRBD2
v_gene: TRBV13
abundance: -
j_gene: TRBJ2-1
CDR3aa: CASSGLAAPYNEQFF
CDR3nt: TGTGCCAGCAGCGGCCTAGCGGCCCCCTACAATGAGCAGTTCTTC

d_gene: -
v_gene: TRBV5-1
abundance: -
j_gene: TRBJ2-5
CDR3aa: CASRLDLIVQETQYF
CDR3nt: TGCGCCAGCAGACTTGACCTTATCGTCCAAGAGACCCAGTACTTC

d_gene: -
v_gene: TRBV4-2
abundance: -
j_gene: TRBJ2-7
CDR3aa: CASSQEGDSTYLGYEQYF
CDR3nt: TGTGCCAGCAGCCAAGAAGGAGACAGTACCTATCTTGGGTACGAGCAGTACTTC

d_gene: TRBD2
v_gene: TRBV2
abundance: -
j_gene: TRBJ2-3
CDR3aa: CASNTREWPDTQYF
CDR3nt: TGTGCCAGCAATACGCGGGAGTGGCCAGATACGCAGTATTTT

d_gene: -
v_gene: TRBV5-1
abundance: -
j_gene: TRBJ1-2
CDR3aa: CASSLAASTGGYGYTF
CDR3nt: TGCGCCAGCAGCTTGGCCGCTTCGACAGGCGGGTATGGCTACACCTTC

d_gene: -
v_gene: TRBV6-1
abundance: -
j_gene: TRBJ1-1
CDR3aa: CASSPRAGVNTEAFF
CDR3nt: TGTGCCAGCAGCCCCAGGGCAGGGGTGAACACTGAAGCTTTCTTT

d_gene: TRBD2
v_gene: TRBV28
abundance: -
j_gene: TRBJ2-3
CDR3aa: CASSLTLAGGSQTDTQYF
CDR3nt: TGTGCCAGCAGTTTGACCCTAGCGGGAGGGAGCCAAACAGATACGCAGTATTTT

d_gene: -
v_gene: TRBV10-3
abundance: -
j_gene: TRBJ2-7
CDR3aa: CAISERQGRNEQYF
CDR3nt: TGTGCCATCAGTGAGCGGCAGGGTCGAAACGAGCAGTACTTC

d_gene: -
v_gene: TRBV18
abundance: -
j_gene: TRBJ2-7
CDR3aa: CASSFDQQAYEQYF
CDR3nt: TGTGCCAGCTCATTCGACCAACAGGCCTACGAGCAGTACTTC

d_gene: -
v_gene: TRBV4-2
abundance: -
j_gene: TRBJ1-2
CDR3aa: CASSQEGQVSYGYTF
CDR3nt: TGTGCCAGCAGCCAAGAGGGCCAGGTATCCTATGGCTACACCTTC

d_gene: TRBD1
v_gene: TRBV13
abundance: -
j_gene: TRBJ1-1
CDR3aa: CASSFGQGGNTEAFF
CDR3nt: TGTGCCAGCAGCTTCGGACAGGGTGGGAACACTGAAGCTTTCTTT

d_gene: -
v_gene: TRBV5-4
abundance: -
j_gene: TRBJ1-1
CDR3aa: CASSLARDHTEAFF
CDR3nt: TGTGCCAGCAGCTTGGCCAGGGATCACACTGAAGCTTTCTTT

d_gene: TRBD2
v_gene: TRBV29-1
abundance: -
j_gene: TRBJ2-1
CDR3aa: CSVSLRLRERGYNEQFF
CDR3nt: TGCAGCGTCTCCTTACGACTAAGGGAGCGGGGGTACAATGAGCAGTTCTTC

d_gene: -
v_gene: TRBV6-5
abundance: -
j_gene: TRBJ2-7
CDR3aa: CASSLRGVSSYEQYF
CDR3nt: TGTGCCAGCAGCCTGCGGGGCGTGAGCTCCTACGAGCAGTACTTC

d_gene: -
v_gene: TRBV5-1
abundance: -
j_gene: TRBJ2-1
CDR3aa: CASSTQLVQEQFF
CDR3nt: TGCGCCAGCAGCACCCAACTAGTTCAGGAGCAGTTCTTC

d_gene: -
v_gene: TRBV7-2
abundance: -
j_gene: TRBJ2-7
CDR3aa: CASSLGPEKYF
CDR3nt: TGTGCCAGCAGCTTAGGCCCAGAGAAGTACTTC

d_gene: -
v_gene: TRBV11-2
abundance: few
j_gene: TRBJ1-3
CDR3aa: CASSSGSSSGNTIYF
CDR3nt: TGTGCCAGCAGCTCCGGGAGTTCCTCTGGAAACACCATATATTTT

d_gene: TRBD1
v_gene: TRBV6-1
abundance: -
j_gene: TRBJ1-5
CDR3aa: CASSEQGAQPQHF
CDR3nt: TGTGCCAGCAGTGAACAGGGGGCTCAGCCCCAGCATTTT

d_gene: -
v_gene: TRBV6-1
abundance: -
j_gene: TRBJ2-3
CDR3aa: CASWFFSGEPDTQYF
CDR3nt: TGTGCCAGCTGGTTTTTTTCGGGAGAACCAGATACGCAGTATTTT

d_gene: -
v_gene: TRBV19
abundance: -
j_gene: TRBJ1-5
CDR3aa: CASRYGNQPQHF
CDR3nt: TGTGCCAGTAGGTATGGCAATCAGCCCCAGCATTTT

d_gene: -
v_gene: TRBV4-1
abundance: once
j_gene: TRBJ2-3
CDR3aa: CASSQAGSTDTQYF
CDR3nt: TGCGCCAGCAGCCAAGCGGGGAGCACAGATACGCAGTATTTT

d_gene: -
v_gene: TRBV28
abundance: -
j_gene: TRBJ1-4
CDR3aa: CASSFLTGASANEKLFF
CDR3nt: TGTGCCAGCAGTTTTCTGACGGGGGCGTCAGCTAATGAAAAACTGTTTTTT

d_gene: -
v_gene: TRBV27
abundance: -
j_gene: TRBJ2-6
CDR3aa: CASSQGPGANVLTF
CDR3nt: TGTGCCAGCAGCCAGGGTCCAGGGGCCAACGTCCTGACTTTC

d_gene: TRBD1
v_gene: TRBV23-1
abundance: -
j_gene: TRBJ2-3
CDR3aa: CASRQGPSTDTQYF
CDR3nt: TGCGCCAGCAGACAGGGGCCGAGCACAGATACGCAGTATTTT

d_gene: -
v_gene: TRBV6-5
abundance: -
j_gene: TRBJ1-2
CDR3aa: CASRPRVRNYGYTF
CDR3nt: TGTGCCAGCCGTCCGAGGGTGAGGAACTATGGCTACACCTTC

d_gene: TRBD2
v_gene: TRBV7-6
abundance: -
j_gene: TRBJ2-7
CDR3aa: CASSLIVRGEEQYF
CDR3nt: TGTGCCAGCAGCTTAATCGTCCGGGGGGAAGAGCAGTACTTC

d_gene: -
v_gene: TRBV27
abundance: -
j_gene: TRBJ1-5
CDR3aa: CASSLTGNQPQHF
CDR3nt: TGTGCCAGCAGTCTAACAGGAAACCAGCCCCAGCATTTT

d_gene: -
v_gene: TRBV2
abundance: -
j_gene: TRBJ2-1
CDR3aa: CAIPGSGPYNEQFF
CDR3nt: TGTGCCATCCCGGGTAGCGGCCCATACAATGAGCAGTTCTTC